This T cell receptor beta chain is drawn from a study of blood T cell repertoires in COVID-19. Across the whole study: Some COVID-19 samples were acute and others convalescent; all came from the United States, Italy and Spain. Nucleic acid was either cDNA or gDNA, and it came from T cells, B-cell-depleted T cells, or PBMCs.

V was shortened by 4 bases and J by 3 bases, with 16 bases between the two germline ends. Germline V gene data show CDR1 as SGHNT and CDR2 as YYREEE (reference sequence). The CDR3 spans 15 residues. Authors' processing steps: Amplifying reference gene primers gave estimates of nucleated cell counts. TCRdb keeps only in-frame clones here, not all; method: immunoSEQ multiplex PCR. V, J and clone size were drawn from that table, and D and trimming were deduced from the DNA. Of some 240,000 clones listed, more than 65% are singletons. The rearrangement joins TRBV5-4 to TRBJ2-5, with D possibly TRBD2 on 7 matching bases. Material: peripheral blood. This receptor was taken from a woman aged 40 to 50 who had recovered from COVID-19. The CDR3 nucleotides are TGTGCCAGCAGCCCGGGGGCGGGGGCAAAAGAGACCCAGTACTTC. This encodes CASSPGAGAKETQYF.